What follows is one T cell receptor (beta chain) and its context. The second PCR ran about 6 to 12 cycles with a sample-barcoded 5' primer and J-beta primers. TCRdb re-analysed the 5' RACE reads in MiXCR, keeping a single row per CDR3 protein. The table includes about 670,000 distinct CDR3 sequences, around 50% detected once. These data are taken from a study of blood T cells in healthy people across ages. The clonotype comes from a woman at least 80 years old in good health. The sequenced sample consisted of blood.

In nucleotides, the CDR3 is TGTGCCAGCAGCCTAACAGTGGCCAGGGGTAATCAGCCCCAGCATTTT. Translating gives CASSLTVARGNQPQHF. This rearrangement joins TRBV12-3 or TRBV12-4 to TRBJ1-5; D perhaps matches TRBD1 (6 bases). The CDR3 runs 16 residues. Trimming shortened V by 6 bases and J by 4 bases, and 19 bases separated the two germline ends.